What follows are 13 T cell receptor beta chains derived from one specimen sequenced in a study of monozygotic twins with inflammatory bowel disease. Reanalyzing the 5' RACE reads, TCRdb keeps one entry per CDR3 protein, without DNA. Its listing shows roughly 320,000 distinct CDR3 sequences. The specimen sequenced was blood. These receptor sequences come from a human donor with ulcerative colitis or Crohn's disease, or a healthy co-twin of an affected twin (not recorded which).

V gene TRBV7-3 combines with J gene TRBJ2-7; TCRdb selects TRBD1, and the lack of DNA leaves this call unchecked. Per the germline V gene, CDR1 is SGHTA and CDR2 is FQGTGA. The CDR3 totals 15 residues. Here the CDR3 reads CASSPGPISTYEQYF.

This chain joins TRBV28 and TRBJ1-3. The length of the CDR3 is 12 residues. Per germline, CDR1 MDHEN and CDR2 SYDVKM. CDR3 loop: CASSSFGNTIYF.

The chain has TRBV7-2 and TRBJ1-1. The CDR3 totals 13 residues. From germline, CDR1 is SGHTA and CDR2 FQGNSA. Here the CDR3 reads CASSSNRETEAFF.

The V gene is TRBV11-2, the J gene TRBJ2-7. CDR3 length: 13 residues. Germline values: CDR1 SGHAT, CDR2 FQNNGV. This CDR3 is CASSLESRREQYF.

The V gene is TRBV19, the J gene TRBJ1-1; TCRdb returns TRBD1, unconfirmable since there is no DNA. CDR1 and CDR2 (germline): LNHDA, SQIVND (reference sequence). The CDR3 totals 13 residues. CDR3 amino acids: CASGWGLGTEAFF.

The CDR3 here is CASRTGTGNSGANVLTF. V and J are TRBV7-8 and TRBJ2-6; TCRdb lists TRBD1, though no DNA is available to test this call. The CDR3 is 17 residues long. Germline values: CDR1 SGHVS, CDR2 FQNEAQ.

The chain has TRBV10-3 and TRBJ2-5; TCRdb's D call of TRBD1 is untestable without DNA. This CDR3 is built from 12 residues. The V gene's germline CDR1 is ENHRY and CDR2 SYGVKD. CDR3 sequence reads: CATRDVQETQYF.

The genes are TRBV6-5 and TRBJ2-1. The CDR3 spans 12 residues. The germline gives CDR1 MNHEY, CDR2 SVGAGI. The CDR3 here is CASSMGTIEQFF.

The genes are TRBV10-3 and TRBJ2-1; TCRdb selects TRBD2, and the lack of DNA leaves this call unchecked. Germline CDR1 and CDR2: ENHRY and SYGVKD. The CDR3 contains 16 residues. This CDR3 is CAISGKGLAGGDEQFF.

The rearrangement joins TRBV7-2 to TRBJ2-4; without DNA, the TCRdb call of TRBD1 cannot be checked. The CDR3 contains 17 residues. Germline V lookup: CDR1 SGHTA, CDR2 FQGNSA. The CDR3 here is CASSPLQGAAAKNIQYF.

J is TRBJ2-3 and V is TRBV27; TCRdb outputs TRBD2, but without DNA this stays unchecked. In germline, CDR1 is MNHEY, CDR2 SMNVEV (reference sequence). This CDR3 is built from 18 residues. The CDR3 here is CASTYRASGSGLADTQYF.

The V gene is TRBV6-5, the J gene TRBJ2-3; the TRBD1 assignment by TCRdb is unverifiable without DNA. Germline V gene data show CDR1 as MNHEY and CDR2 as SVGAGI. The CDR3 is 18 residues long. The CDR3 loop reads CASSYPKQGPETTDTQYF.

The chain joins TRBV25-1 to TRBJ1-5; the D gene TCRdb calls, TRBD1, cannot be checked with no DNA. There are 16 residues in the CDR3. Germline CDR1 and CDR2: MGHDK and SYGVNS. CDR3 sequence: CASSEEDGQGRQPQHF.